This entry lists 20 T cell receptor beta chains sequenced from one sample in a study of neurological immune-mediated disorders. TCRdb called the 5' RACE reads again in MiXCR, with one record for every CDR3 protein. The table has 50,000 to 75,000 distinct CDR3 sequences, about 4% seen once. The sequenced sample consisted of PBMCs. All receptors derive from a middle-aged man with multiple sclerosis.

This clonotype was seen at least ten times. The chain employs TRBV5-1 and TRBJ2-1; 11 bases are shared with TRBD2. V dropped 0 bases and J dropped 7; count of bases not matched to a gene: 6. CDR3 length equals 16 residues. Germline CDR1 is SGHRS and CDR2 is YFSETQ. CDR3 sequence reads: CASSLVAGGLLNEQFF. For the CDR3, the DNA is TGCGCCAGCAGCTTGGTAGCGGGGGGGCTTTTGAATGAGCAGTTCTTC.

The sample holds many counts of this clonotype. The rearrangement uses TRBV20-1 and TRBJ2-1, with D unclear. This CDR3 contains 13 residues. V lost 0 bases, J lost 6 bases, and 9 bases lay in between. The germline V gene encodes CDR1 DFQATT and CDR2 SNEGSKA (reference sequence). The CDR3 is CSAREPGGNEQFF. The CDR3 DNA follows: TGCAGTGCTAGAGAACCGGGTGGCAATGAGCAGTTCTTC.

This clonotype was found many times. The chain has TRBV4-1 and TRBJ2-3; unclear D gene. V was shortened by 1 base and J by 4 bases, with 9 bases between the two germline ends. The CDR3 is 14 residues long. Germline V gene lookup returns CDR1 MGHRA and CDR2 YSYEKL. The CDR3 sequence: CASSQGPHADTQYF. The CDR3 bases are TGCGCCAGCAGCCAAGGTCCTCACGCAGATACGCAGTATTTT.

The genes are TRBV7-8 and TRBJ1-1, with D uncertain. From germline, CDR1 is SGHVS and CDR2 FQNEAQ. The CDR3 sequence is 13 residues long. V lost 3 bases and J lost 6, with 11 bases in between. The CDR3, as DNA: TGTGCCAGCAGCTTGCTCTATGGCGCTGAAGCTTTCTTT. Translation: CASSLLYGAEAFF. Using reference TRBV7-8 and TRBJ1-1 for the parts outside the CDR3, the full variable domain is GAGVSQSPRYKVAKRGQDVALRCDPISGHVSLFWYQQALGQGPEFLTYFQNEAQLDKSGLPSDRFFAERPEGSVSTLKIQRTQQEDSAVYLCASSLLYGAEAFFGQGTRLTVV.

In its sample, this clonotype was seen many times. The chain combines TRBV5-1 with TRBJ2-1; D gene unclear. The germline gives CDR1 SGHRS, CDR2 YFSETQ. Trimming cost V 1 base and J 0 bases, with 20 bases left between them. This CDR3 contains 19 residues. The chain's CDR3 is CASSLTGRRSPSSYNEQFF. DNA of the CDR3: TGCGCCAGCAGCTTGACGGGCCGACGTTCCCCGAGCTCCTACAATGAGCAGTTCTTC.

Turning to this clonotype: The junction differs from germline at one of its ends, possibly a read error. V gene TRBV18 combines with J gene TRBJ1-6; D call uncertain. The CDR3 is 13 residues long. Germline V gives CDR1 KGHSH, CDR2 LQKENI. CDR3: CASSIDGVSPLHF. CDR3 bases: TGTGCCAGCTCCATCGACGGGGTTTCACCCCTACACTTT. Drawing the rest from reference TRBV18 and TRBJ1-6, the complete variable domain is NAGVMQNPRHLVRRRGQEARLRCSPMKGHSHVYWYRQLPEEGLKFMVYLQKENIIDESGMPKERFSAEFPKEGPSILRIQQVVRGDSAAYFCASSIDGVSPLHFGNGTRLTVT.

This clonotype was picked up a small number of times. The chain uses TRBV5-6 and TRBJ2-3, with 7 bases matching TRBD1. V was clipped by 1 base and J by 7 bases; unmatched bases: 6. CDR3 length equals 14 residues. In germline, CDR1 is SGHDT, CDR2 YYEEEE. The CDR3 region is CASSLSGRGNTQYF. The CDR3 region has the DNA TGTGCCAGCAGCTTGTCTGGCAGGGGGAATACGCAGTATTTT.

Ten or more counts support this clonotype. This sequence joins TRBV5-1 and TRBJ1-1; TRBD1 might be the D (6 bases). Per germline, CDR1 SGHRS and CDR2 YFSETQ. V was pared by 3 bases and J by 6 bases, with 21 bases between. The length of the CDR3 is 16 residues. The CDR3 spells CASSSKQGSALSEAFF. CDR3 in DNA: TGCGCCAGCAGCTCGAAACAGGGTTCAGCACTCTCTGAAGCTTTCTTT. The variable domain in full, completed from reference TRBV5-1 and TRBJ1-1, reads KAGVTQTPRYLIKTRGQQVTLSCSPISGHRSVSWYQQTPGQGLQFLFEYFSETQRNKGNFPGRFSGRQFSNSRSEMNVSTLELGDSALYLCASSSKQGSALSEAFFGQGTRLTVV.

The chain couples TRBV7-8 to TRBJ1-2; the match to TRBD1 covers 7 bases. The CDR3 loop spans 15 amino acids. After removal of 1 base from V and 4 bases from J, the junction contained 6 bases not matched to a gene. Per germline, CDR1 SGHVS and CDR2 FQNEAQ. The CDR3 coding sequence is TGTGCCAGCAGCTTAGGGGGCGGGACAGTCTATGGCTACACCTTC. It yields the protein CASSLGGGTVYGYTF.

On this clonotype itself: One end of the junction varies from germline; a read error may be responsible. The gene calls are TRBV27 and TRBJ1-5; 11 nucleotides agree with TRBD1. Germline V gene sequence: CDR1 MNHEY, CDR2 SMNVEV (reference sequence). This CDR3 region has 15 residues. The CDR3 sequence is CASTRTGGGNQPQNF. The CDR3 region has the DNA TGTGCCAGCACTCGGACAGGGGGCGGCAATCAGCCCCAGAATTTT.

The chain joins TRBV5-1 to TRBJ2-1; D is possibly TRBD1 (6 bases). The germline V and J ends were trimmed by 4 bases and 2 bases, with 13 bases remaining between them. The germline CDR1 and CDR2 sequences are SGHRS and YFSETQ. The CDR3 length is 15 residues. DNA of the CDR3: TGCGCCAGCAGCCCTGGCAGGGGTCCCTACAATGAGCAGTTCTTC. Its translation: CASSPGRGPYNEQFF. Drawing the rest from reference TRBV5-1 and TRBJ2-1, the complete variable domain is KAGVTQTPRYLIKTRGQQVTLSCSPISGHRSVSWYQQTPGQGLQFLFEYFSETQRNKGNFPGRFSGRQFSNSRSEMNVSTLELGDSALYLCASSPGRGPYNEQFFGPGTRLTVL.

This clonotype was seen more than once but under ten times. The chain carries TRBV2 and TRBJ2-1, with 10 bases aligning to TRBD2. Germline V gives CDR1 SNHLY, CDR2 FYNNEI. The CDR3 runs to 15 residues. The V segment lost 5 bases and the J segment 0 bases; nucleotides outside the gene matches: 1. The chain's CDR3 is CASSSGGASYNEQFF. DNA for the CDR3: TGTGCCAGCAGTAGCGGGGGGGCCTCCTACAATGAGCAGTTCTTC.

This clonotype has at least ten counts. Here the CDR3 DNA reads TGTGCCAGCAGCGCCCAGGCCAATCAGCCCCAGCATTTT. It yields the protein CASSAQANQPQHF. The chain links TRBV7-2 to TRBJ1-5; D unclear. Trimming cost V 5 bases and J 3 bases, with 8 bases left between them. From germline, CDR1 is SGHTA and CDR2 FQGNSA. The CDR3 extends over 13 amino acids.

In this sample, this clonotype turned up many times. CDR3 region: CASSLRGWHNEQFF. In DNA, the CDR3 is TGCGCCAGCAGCCTAAGGGGGTGGCATAATGAGCAGTTCTTC. The chain carries TRBV5-1 and TRBJ2-1; a weak D match, TRBD1 (6 bases). The CDR3 length is 14 residues. The V end was cut by 4 bases, the J end by 7 bases, with 15 bases between. The germline V gene has CDR1 SGHRS and CDR2 YFSETQ.

This clonotype showed up many times. V gene TRBV15 combines with J gene TRBJ1-2; D is ambiguous. Trimming removed 0 bases from V and 7 bases from J, with 15 bases in between. The length of the CDR3 is 15 residues. The germline CDR1 and CDR2 sequences are LNHNV and YYDKDF (reference sequence). The CDR3 DNA is TGTGCCACCAGCAGAGAGCGGGAAGCCTTCGGTGGCTACACCTTC. Translation: CATSREREAFGGYTF.

This chain uses TRBV18 with TRBJ1-1, with D possibly being TRBD1 (6 bases). From germline, CDR1 is KGHSH and CDR2 LQKENI. The V gene lost 2 bases and the J gene lost 1 base, with 8 bases spanning the gap. The CDR3 loop spans 14 amino acids. In DNA, the CDR3 is TGTGCCAGCTCACCAAGGGGGAGGAACACTGAAGCTTTCTTT. Residues: CASSPRGRNTEAFF.

This clonotype appeared many times. The genes are TRBV5-1 and TRBJ1-2; D is uncertain. This CDR3 contains 15 residues. Per germline, CDR1 SGHRS and CDR2 YFSETQ. The V end lost 1 base, the J end lost 2 bases, and 12 bases lay between the germline ends. The chain's CDR3 is CASSLTPQSNYGYTF. The CDR3 region has the DNA TGCGCCAGCAGCTTGACCCCCCAGTCGAACTATGGCTACACCTTC.

The V gene is TRBV10-2, the J gene TRBJ2-7; D may be TRBD1 (6 bases). The V end lost 10 bases, the J end lost 2 bases, and 12 bases lay between the germline ends. Germline-derived CDR1 and CDR2 are WSHSY and SAAADI. CDR3 length: 12 residues. CDR3 DNA sequence: TGCGCCACCAGGGGCGGCCCCTACGAGCAGTACTTC. Its translation: CATRGGPYEQYF.

This clonotype was observed at least ten times. V and J are TRBV18 and TRBJ2-7, with TRBD1 matching 8 bases. The J segment lost 2 bases and the V segment lost 3 bases, leaving 9 bases of the junction unmatched. The CDR3 loop spans 16 amino acids. The V gene's germline CDR1 is KGHSH and CDR2 LQKENI. The CDR3 protein is CASSPSGTGRTYEQYF. CDR3 nucleotide sequence: TGTGCCAGCTCACCGTCCGGGACAGGCCGTACCTACGAGCAGTACTTC.

This clonotype showed up many times. V is TRBV6-2 or TRBV6-3 and J is TRBJ2-2, with TRBD1 identical over 8 bases. This CDR3 is built from 14 residues. V was pared by 5 bases and J by 7 bases, with 6 bases of the junction left unmatched. Germline lookup yields CDR1 MNHEY and CDR2 SVGEGT. CDR3 bases: TGTGCCAGCAGTCGGACAGGGAGGAACGGGGAGCTGTTTTTT. Its translation: CASSRTGRNGELFF.